This record concerns one T cell receptor beta chain sequence. The sample comes from a study of blood T cell repertoires in COVID-19. About the research overall: Italy, Spain and the United States were the sources of the convalescent and acute COVID-19 samples. PBMCs, B-cell-depleted T cells, or T cells were the source of the cDNA or gDNA that made up the material.

TCRdb's copy holds only in-frame clones and misses some; the assay was immunoSEQ multiplex PCR. There are about 330,000 clones in the sample; approximately 85% occur only once, and 7.2% lies in the top ten. Germline V gene data show CDR1 as SQVTM and CDR2 as ANQGSEA. The V gene end was trimmed by 6 bases and the J gene end by 8 bases; junction bases not matched to a gene: 9. The CDR3 covers 12 residues. Specimen: peripheral blood. V gene TRBV29-1 combines with J gene TRBJ1-2; TRBD1 matches at 7 bases. The TCR sequence derives from a human donor in a cohort sampled during active COVID-19. The CDR3, as DNA: TGCAGCGTCCGACAGGGTGCAAGGGGCTACACCTTC. Amino acids: CSVRQGARGYTF.